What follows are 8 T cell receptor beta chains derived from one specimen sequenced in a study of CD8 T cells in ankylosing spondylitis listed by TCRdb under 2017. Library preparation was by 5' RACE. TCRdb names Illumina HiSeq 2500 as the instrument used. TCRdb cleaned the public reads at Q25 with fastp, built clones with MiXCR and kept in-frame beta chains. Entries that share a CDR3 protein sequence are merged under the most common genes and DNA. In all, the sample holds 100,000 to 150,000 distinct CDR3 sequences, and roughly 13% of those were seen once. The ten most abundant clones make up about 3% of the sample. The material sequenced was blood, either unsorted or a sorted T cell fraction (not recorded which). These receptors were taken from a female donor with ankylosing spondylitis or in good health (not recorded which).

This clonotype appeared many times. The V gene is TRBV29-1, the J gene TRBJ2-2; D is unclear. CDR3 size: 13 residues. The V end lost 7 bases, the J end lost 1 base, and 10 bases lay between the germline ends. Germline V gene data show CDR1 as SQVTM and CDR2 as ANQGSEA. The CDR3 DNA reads TGCAGCGCCGGCGAGGAGAACACCGGGGAGCTGTTTTTT. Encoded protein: CSAGEENTGELFF.

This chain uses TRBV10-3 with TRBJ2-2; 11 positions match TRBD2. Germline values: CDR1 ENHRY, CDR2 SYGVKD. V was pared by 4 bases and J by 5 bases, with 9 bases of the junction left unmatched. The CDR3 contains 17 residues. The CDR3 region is CAISVLAGALRTGELFF. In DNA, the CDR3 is TGTGCCATCAGTGTACTAGCGGGGGCCCTTAGGACCGGGGAGCTGTTTTTT.

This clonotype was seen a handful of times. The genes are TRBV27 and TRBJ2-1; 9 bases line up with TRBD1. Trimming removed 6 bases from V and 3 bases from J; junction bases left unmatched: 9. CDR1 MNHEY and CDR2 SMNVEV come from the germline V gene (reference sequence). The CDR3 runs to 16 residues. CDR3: CASSSSGTGIYNEQFF. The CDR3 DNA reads TGTGCCAGCAGCTCCTCCGGGACAGGGATCTACAATGAGCAGTTCTTC.

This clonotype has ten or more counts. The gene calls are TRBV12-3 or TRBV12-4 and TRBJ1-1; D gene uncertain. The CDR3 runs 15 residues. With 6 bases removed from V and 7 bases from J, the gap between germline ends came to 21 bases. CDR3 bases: TGTGCCAGCAGCCTAAGAGCTGGGCTTTCTTTTGAAGCTTTCTTT. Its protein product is CASSLRAGLSFEAFF.

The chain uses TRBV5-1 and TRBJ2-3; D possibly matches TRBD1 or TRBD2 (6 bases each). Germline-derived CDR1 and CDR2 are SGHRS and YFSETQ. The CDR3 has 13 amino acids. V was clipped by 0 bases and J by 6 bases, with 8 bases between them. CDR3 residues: CASSLEGGDTQYF. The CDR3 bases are TGCGCCAGCAGCTTGGAGGGGGGCGATACGCAGTATTTT.

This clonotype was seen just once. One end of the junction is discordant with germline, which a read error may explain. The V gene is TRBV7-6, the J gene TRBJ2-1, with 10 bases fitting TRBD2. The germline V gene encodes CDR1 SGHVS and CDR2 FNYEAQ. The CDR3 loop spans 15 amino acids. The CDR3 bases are TGTGCCGGCAGCTCTGGACTAGCGGACTACAATGAGCAGTTCTTC. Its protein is CAGSSGLADYNEQFF.

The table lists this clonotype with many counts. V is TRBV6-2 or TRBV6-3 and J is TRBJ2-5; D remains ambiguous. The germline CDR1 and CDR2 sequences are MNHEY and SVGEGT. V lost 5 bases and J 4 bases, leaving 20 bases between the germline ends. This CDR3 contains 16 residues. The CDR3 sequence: CASSTRQSAKLETQYF. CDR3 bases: TGTGCCAGCAGTACTCGTCAAAGCGCCAAACTAGAGACCCAGTACTTC.

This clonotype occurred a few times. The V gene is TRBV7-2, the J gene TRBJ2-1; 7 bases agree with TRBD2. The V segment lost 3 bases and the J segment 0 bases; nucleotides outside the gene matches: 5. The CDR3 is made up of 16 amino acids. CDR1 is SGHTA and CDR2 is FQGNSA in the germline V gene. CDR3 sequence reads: CASSFALAGSYNEQFF. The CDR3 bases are TGTGCCAGCAGCTTCGCATTAGCGGGCTCCTACAATGAGCAGTTCTTC. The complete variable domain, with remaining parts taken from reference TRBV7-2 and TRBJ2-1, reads GAGVSQSPSNKVTEKGKDVELRCDPISGHTALYWYRQSLGQGLEFLIYFQGNSAPDKSGLPSDRFSAERTGGSVSTLTIQRTQQEDSAVYLCASSFALAGSYNEQFFGPGTRLTVL.